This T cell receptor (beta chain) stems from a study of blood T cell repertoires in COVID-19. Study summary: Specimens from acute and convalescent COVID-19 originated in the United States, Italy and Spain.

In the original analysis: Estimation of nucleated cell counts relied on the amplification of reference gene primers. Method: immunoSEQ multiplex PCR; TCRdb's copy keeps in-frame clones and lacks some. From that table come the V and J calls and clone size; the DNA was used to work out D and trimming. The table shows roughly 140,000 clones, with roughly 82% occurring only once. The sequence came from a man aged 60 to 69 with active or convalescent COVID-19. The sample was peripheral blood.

In nucleotides, the CDR3 is TGCGCCAGCAGCACCCTTACAGGGCCCGGCAACTATGGCTACACCTTC. Its protein product is CASSTLTGPGNYGYTF. The rearrangement links TRBV5-1 to TRBJ1-2, with TRBD1 as a possible D gene (6 bases). The CDR3 has 16 amino acids. Per the germline V gene, CDR1 is SGHRS and CDR2 is YFSETQ. V was cut by 4 bases and J by 2 bases, with 18 bases left in between. Based on the CDR3 plus reference TRBV5-1 and TRBJ1-2, the full variable domain is KAGVTQTPRYLIKTRGQQVTLSCSPISGHRSVSWYQQTPGQGLQFLFEYFSETQRNKGNFPGRFSGRQFSNSRSEMNVSTLELGDSALYLCASSTLTGPGNYGYTFGSGTRLTVV.